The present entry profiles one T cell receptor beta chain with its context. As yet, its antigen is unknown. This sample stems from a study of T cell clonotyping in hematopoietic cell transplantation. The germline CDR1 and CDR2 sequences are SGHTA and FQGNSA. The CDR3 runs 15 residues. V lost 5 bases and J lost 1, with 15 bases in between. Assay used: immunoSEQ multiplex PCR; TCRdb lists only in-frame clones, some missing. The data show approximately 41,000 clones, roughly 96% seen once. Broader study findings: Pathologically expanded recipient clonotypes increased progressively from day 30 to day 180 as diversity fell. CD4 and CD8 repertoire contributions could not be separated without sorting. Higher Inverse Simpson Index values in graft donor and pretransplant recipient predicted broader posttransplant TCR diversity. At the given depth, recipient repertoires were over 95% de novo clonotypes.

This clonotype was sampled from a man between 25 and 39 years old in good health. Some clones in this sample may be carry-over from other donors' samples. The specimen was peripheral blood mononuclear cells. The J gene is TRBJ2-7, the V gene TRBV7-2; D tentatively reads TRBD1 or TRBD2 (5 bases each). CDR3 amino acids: CASSLTPGTSYEQYF. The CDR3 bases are TGTGCCAGCAGCCTAACCCCCGGGACGTCCTACGAGCAGTACTTC.